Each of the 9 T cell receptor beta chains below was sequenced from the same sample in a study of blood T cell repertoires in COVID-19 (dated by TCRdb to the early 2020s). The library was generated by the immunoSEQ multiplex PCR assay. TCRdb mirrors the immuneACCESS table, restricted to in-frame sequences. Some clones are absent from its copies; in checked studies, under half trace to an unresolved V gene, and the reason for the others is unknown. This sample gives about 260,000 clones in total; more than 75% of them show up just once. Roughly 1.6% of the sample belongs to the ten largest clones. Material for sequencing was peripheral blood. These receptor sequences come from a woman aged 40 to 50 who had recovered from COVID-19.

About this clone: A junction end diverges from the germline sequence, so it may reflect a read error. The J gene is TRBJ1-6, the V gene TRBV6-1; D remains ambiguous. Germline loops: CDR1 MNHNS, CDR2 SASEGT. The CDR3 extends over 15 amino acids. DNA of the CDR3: TGTGCCAGCAGTGAACGACACCACGTAAATTCCCCCCTCCACTTT. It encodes CASSERHHVNSPLHF.

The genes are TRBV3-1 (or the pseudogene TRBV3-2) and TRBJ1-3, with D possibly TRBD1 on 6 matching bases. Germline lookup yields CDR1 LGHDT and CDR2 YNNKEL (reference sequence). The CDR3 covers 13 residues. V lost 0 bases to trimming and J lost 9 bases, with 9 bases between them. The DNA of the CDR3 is TGTGCCAGCAGCCAAGATCAGGGGCGCACCATATATTTT. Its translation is CASSQDQGRTIYF.

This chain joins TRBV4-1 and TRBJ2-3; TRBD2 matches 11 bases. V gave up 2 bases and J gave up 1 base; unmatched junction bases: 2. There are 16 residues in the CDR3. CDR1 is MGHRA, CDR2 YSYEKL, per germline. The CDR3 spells CASSQKTSGGTDTQYF. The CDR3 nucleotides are TGCGCCAGCAGCCAAAAGACTAGCGGGGGCACAGATACGCAGTATTTT.

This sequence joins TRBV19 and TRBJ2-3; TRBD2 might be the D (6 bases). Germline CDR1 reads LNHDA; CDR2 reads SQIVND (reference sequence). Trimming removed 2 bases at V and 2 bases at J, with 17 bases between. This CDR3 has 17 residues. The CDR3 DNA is TGTGCCAGTAGTATAAGAGAGGGACTTTTAAACACAGATACGCAGTATTTT. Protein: CASSIREGLLNTDTQYF.

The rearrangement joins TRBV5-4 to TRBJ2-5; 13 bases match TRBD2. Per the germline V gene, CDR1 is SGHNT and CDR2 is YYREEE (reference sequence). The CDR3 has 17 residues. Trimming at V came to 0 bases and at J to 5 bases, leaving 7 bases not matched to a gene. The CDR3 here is CASSLDTSGGAWETQYF. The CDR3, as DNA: TGTGCCAGCAGCTTGGATACTAGCGGGGGGGCCTGGGAGACCCAGTACTTC.

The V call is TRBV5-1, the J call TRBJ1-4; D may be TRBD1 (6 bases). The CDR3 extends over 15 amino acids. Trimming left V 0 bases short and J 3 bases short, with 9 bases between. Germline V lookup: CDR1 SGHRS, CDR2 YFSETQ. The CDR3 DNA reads TGCGCCAGCAGCTTGGCGGGACAAGCTAATGAAAAACTGTTTTTT. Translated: CASSLAGQANEKLFF.

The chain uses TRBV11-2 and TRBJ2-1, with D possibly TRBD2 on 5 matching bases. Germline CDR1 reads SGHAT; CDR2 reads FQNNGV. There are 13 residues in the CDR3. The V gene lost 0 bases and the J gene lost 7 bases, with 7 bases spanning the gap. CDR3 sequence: CASSLDRRNEQFF. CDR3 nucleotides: TGTGCCAGCAGCTTAGATAGGAGGAATGAGCAGTTCTTC.

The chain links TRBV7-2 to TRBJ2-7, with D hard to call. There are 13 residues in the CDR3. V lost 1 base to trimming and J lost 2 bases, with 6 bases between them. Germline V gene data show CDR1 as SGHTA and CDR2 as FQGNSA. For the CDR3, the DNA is TGTGCCAGCAGCTTAGAAAGAGCCTACGAGCAGTACTTC. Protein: CASSLERAYEQYF.

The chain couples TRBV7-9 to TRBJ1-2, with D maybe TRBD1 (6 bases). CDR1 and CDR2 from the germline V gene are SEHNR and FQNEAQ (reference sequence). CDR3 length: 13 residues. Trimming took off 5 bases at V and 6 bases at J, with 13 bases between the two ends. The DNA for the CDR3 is TGTGCCAGCAGCCTGGGGGCAGGCCATGGCTACACCTTC. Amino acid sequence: CASSLGAGHGYTF.